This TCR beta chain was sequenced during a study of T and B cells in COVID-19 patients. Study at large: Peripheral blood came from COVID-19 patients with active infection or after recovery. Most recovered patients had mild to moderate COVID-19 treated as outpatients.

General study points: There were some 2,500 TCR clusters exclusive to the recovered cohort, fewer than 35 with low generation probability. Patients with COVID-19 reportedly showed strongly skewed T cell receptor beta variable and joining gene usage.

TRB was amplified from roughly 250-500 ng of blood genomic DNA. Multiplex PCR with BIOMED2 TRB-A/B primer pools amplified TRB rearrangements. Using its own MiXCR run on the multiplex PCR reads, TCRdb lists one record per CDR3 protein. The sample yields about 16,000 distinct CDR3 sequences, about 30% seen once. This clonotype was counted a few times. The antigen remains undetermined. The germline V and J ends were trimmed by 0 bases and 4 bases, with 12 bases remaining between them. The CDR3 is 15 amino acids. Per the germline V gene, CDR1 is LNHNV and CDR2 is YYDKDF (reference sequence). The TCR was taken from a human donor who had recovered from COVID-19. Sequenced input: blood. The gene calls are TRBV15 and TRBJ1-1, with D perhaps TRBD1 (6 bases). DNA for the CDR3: TGTGCCACCAGCAGAGAAGGGGGGGTTAGCACTGAAGCTTTCTTT. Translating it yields CATSREGGVSTEAFF.